The clone carrying this TCR beta chain was counted only a few times. Antigen unknown. The data belong to a study of long-term antiretroviral therapy in people with HIV. General study findings and limits: Gathering of blood took place between the mid-2000s and the late 2010s, possibly under older ART regimens. Repertoires from HIV showed CDR3 length ranges narrower than those of controls. Pre-ART clonal expansions dominated every time point's repertoire.

The run of the v3.0 immunoSEQ assay was at survey level. Clones were sequenced by immunoSEQ multiplex PCR, and TCRdb holds only the in-frame ones, with some missing. In the table there are tens of thousands of clones, over 75% of which are singletons. The sequenced sample was unsorted PBMCs, obtained 0.3 years after starting antiretroviral therapy. The source of this sequence is a man aged 50-59 years with HIV.

The CDR3 bases are TGTGCCAGCAGCCAGGACAGGGGGGACGACTATGGCTACACCTTC. Translated: CASSQDRGDDYGYTF. This rearrangement joins TRBV11-3 to TRBJ1-2, with TRBD1 matching over 10 bases. V gave up 5 bases and J gave up 3 bases; unmatched junction bases: 6. The CDR3 length is 15 residues. From germline, CDR1 is SGHNT and CDR2 YENEEA.